Shown below are 19 T cell receptor beta chains from a single sample sequenced in a study of T cells after posttransplantation cyclophosphamide (dated by TCRdb to about 2016). The method was the immunoSEQ multiplex PCR assay. TCRdb's version of the immuneACCESS table is confined to in-frame rearrangements and falls short of the full clone set. An unresolved V gene accounts for under half of the shortfall where checked; the remainder is of unknown origin. This sample is represented by about 12,000 clones; about 81% of them were singletons. About 4% of the sample comes from the top ten. The control cohort consisted of 11 patients who had myeloablative marrow transplants with methotrexate plus a calcineurin inhibitor and who were sampled 1 year after transplant. The material sequenced was PBMCs, taken around 350 days after allogeneic stem cell transplant with calcineurin inhibitor and methotrexate. Receptors were obtained from a male patient in his thirties who received an allogeneic stem cell transplant from an unrelated donor, was CMV-positive, and had acute GVHD only. Following a transplant, some T lymphocytes may have been derived from the graft donor.

The chain links TRBV29-1 to TRBJ1-1; D is ambiguous. The CDR3 totals 13 residues. Germline V gene sequence: CDR1 SQVTM, CDR2 ANQGSEA. The ends were cut back, 2 bases at V and 0 bases at J, with 7 bases in the middle. CDR3 residues: CSVEFSMNTEAFF. The CDR3 DNA reads TGCAGCGTTGAATTTTCTATGAACACTGAAGCTTTCTTT. The full variable domain, in which reference TRBV29-1 and TRBJ1-1 provide the parts outside the CDR3, is SAVISQKPSRDICQRGTSLTIQCQVDSQVTMMFWYRQQPGQSLTLIATANQGSEATYESGFVIDKFPISRPNLTFSTLTVSNMSPEDSSIYLCSVEFSMNTEAFFGQGTRLTVV.

The chain couples TRBV25-1 to TRBJ2-1, with 8 nucleotides matching TRBD1. In germline, CDR1 is MGHDK, CDR2 SYGVNS. CDR3 length: 15 residues. V shed 3 bases and J 0 bases; nucleotides not matched to a gene: 1. The CDR3 loop reads CASSDQGASYNEQFF. The CDR3 coding sequence is TGTGCCAGCAGTGATCAGGGGGCCTCCTACAATGAGCAGTTCTTC.

The chain employs TRBV11-1 and TRBJ2-2; 8 bases are a match to TRBD2. The V segment lost 3 bases and the J segment 5 bases; nucleotides outside the gene matches: 5. Germline V lookup: CDR1 SGHAT, CDR2 FQDESV (reference sequence). The CDR3 extends over 15 amino acids. CDR3 in amino acids: CASSFLAGKTGELFF. For the CDR3, the DNA is TGTGCCAGCAGCTTTTTAGCGGGGAAAACCGGGGAGCTGTTTTTT.

The rearrangement joins TRBV11-3 to TRBJ2-7; D possibly corresponds to TRBD2 (6 bases). V gave up 5 bases and J gave up 6 bases, with 14 bases separating them. The germline V gene encodes CDR1 SGHNT and CDR2 YENEEA. The CDR3 spans 13 residues. The DNA of the CDR3 is TGTGCCAGCAGCCCCCACCCCGGGAGCGAGCAGTACTTC. Protein product: CASSPHPGSEQYF.

This chain uses TRBV15 with TRBJ2-4; 7 nucleotides align to TRBD1. Germline V lookup: CDR1 LNHNV, CDR2 YYDKDF (reference sequence). V lost 8 bases, J lost 0 bases, and 10 bases stayed unmatched. CDR3 length: 16 amino acids. CDR3 DNA sequence: TGTGCCACCGTGAGGGACAGAGCTCTAGCCAAAAACATTCAGTACTTC. This gives the protein CATVRDRALAKNIQYF.

In DNA, the CDR3 is TGTGCCAGCAGCCATGAGTCGAGGACCCAGTACTTC. It specifies CASSHESRTQYF. The chain employs TRBV7-6 and TRBJ2-5; D is undetermined. The V end lost 5 bases, the J end lost 7 bases, and 11 bases lay between the germline ends. Germline V lookup: CDR1 SGHVS, CDR2 FNYEAQ. The CDR3 length is 12 residues.

The genes are TRBV9 and TRBJ1-1; possible D gene TRBD1, 6 bases. Between the trimmed V and J ends, which lost 4 bases and 5 bases, there was a span of 18 bases. The germline V gene has CDR1 SGDLS and CDR2 YYNGEE. The CDR3 contains 15 residues. This chain's CDR3 is CASSPKPTGKTEAFF. CDR3 nucleotide sequence: TGTGCCAGCAGCCCCAAGCCGACAGGAAAAACTGAAGCTTTCTTT. Full variable domain (rest looked up from reference TRBV9 and TRBJ1-1): DSGVTQTPKHLITATGQRVTLRCSPRSGDLSVYWYQQSLDQGLQFLIQYYNGEERAKGNILERFSAQQFPDLHSELNLSSLELGDSALYFCASSPKPTGKTEAFFGQGTRLTVV.

This clone was seen only a few times. J is TRBJ2-3 and V is TRBV4-2; 10 bases are a match to TRBD2. The J segment lost 10 bases and the V segment lost 8 bases, leaving 9 bases of the junction unmatched. The CDR3 spans 13 residues. Germline CDR1 and CDR2: LGHNA and YNFKEQ. CDR3 sequence (DNA): TGTGCCAGCGCGGGGCTAGCGGGAGTAGCGCAGTATTTT. Its protein product is CASAGLAGVAQYF.

The chain combines TRBV29-1 with TRBJ2-7, with 9 positions matching TRBD1. The junction had 6 bases not matched to a gene; V was cut back by 1 base and J by 5 bases. Germline CDR1 and CDR2: SQVTM and ANQGSEA. This CDR3 has 14 residues. The CDR3 sequence: CSVEVGDRVNEQYF. The CDR3 region has the DNA TGCAGCGTTGAAGTCGGGGACAGGGTTAACGAGCAGTACTTC.

The chain combines TRBV5-4 with TRBJ1-2, with D possibly matching TRBD1 (5 bases). This CDR3 comprises 17 residues. V gave up 0 bases and J gave up 0 bases, with 15 bases separating them. Germline V CDR1 and CDR2: SGHNT, YYREEE (reference sequence). The CDR3 DNA reads TGTGCCAGCAGCTTGGATGCGTCGACAGTACCTAACTATGGCTACACCTTC. Its protein product is CASSLDASTVPNYGYTF.

The chain couples TRBV9 to TRBJ1-6; TRBD1 agrees at 9 bases. There are 14 residues in the CDR3. V dropped 2 bases and J dropped 7; count of bases not matched to a gene: 1. CDR1 and CDR2 (germline): SGDLS, YYNGEE. The CDR3 here is CASSVGQGNSPLHF. The CDR3 DNA sequence: TGTGCCAGCAGCGTGGGACAGGGAAATTCACCCCTCCACTTT. The variable domain in full, with the rest retrieved from reference TRBV9 and TRBJ1-6, is DSGVTQTPKHLITATGQRVTLRCSPRSGDLSVYWYQQSLDQGLQFLIQYYNGEERAKGNILERFSAQQFPDLHSELNLSSLELGDSALYFCASSVGQGNSPLHFGNGTRLTVT.

This clone was seen only a few times. This rearrangement joins TRBV7-3 to TRBJ1-1, with a weak D call TRBD1 (5 bases). CDR3 size: 14 residues. V lost 3 bases and J 4 bases, leaving 12 bases between the germline ends. CDR1 SGHTA and CDR2 FQGTGA come from the germline V gene. CDR3 nucleotide sequence: TGTGCCAGCAGCTTTCAGGGAGGGAGCACTGAAGCTTTCTTT. Protein sequence: CASSFQGGSTEAFF.

The rearrangement links TRBV19 to TRBJ2-2; 10 bases line up with TRBD2. The CDR3 consists of 19 residues. Losses at the gene ends were 5 bases for V and 7 bases for J; bases not matched to a gene: 19. Germline V gene data show CDR1 as LNHDA and CDR2 as SQIVND (reference sequence). The CDR3 DNA reads as TGTGCCAGTAGTCCGGCAGGGGGAGGGCTAGCGGGAGTAAGCGGGGAGCTGTTTTTT. It codes for CASSPAGGGLAGVSGELFF.

The CDR3 is CASSEVEAANEQFF. Written as DNA, the CDR3 is TGTGCCAGCAGTGAAGTCGAAGCCGCCAATGAGCAGTTCTTC. The chain is built from TRBV6-1 and TRBJ2-1; D not resolved. Trimming shortened V by 1 base and J by 6 bases, and 10 bases separated the two germline ends. The CDR3 extends over 14 amino acids. The V gene's germline CDR1 is MNHNS and CDR2 SASEGT.

V gene TRBV4-1 combines with J gene TRBJ2-7, with D possibly TRBD1 on 6 matching bases. Trimming removed 2 bases at V and 2 bases at J, with 25 bases between. The CDR3 sequence is 19 residues long. The germline gives CDR1 MGHRA, CDR2 YSYEKL. CDR3 region: CASSQFRPGVYRYTYEQYF. The CDR3 DNA reads as TGCGCCAGCAGCCAATTCCGCCCAGGGGTCTACCGTTATACCTACGAGCAGTACTTC.

This rearrangement joins TRBV4-1 to TRBJ1-2; TRBD1 aligns across 7 bases. Germline V gene sequence: CDR1 MGHRA, CDR2 YSYEKL. Trimming removed 0 bases from V and 4 bases from J; junction bases left unmatched: 14. The CDR3 covers 18 residues. The CDR3: CASSQDDSGTAPTYGYTF. The DNA for the CDR3 is TGCGCCAGCAGCCAAGATGACTCCGGGACAGCACCAACCTATGGCTACACCTTC.

This chain joins TRBV30 and TRBJ2-1; weak D call: TRBD1 (6 bases). The CDR3 runs 15 residues. Trimming removed 5 bases from V and 2 bases from J, with 16 bases in between. Germline V CDR1 and CDR2: GTSNPN, SVGIG (reference sequence). For the CDR3, the DNA is TGTGCCTGGGAGAATGGACAGCGAGCCTACAATGAGCAGTTCTTC. Protein sequence: CAWENGQRAYNEQFF.

The CDR3: CSVEMGTGGIYGYTF. The CDR3 DNA is TGCAGCGTTGAAATGGGGACAGGGGGTATCTATGGCTACACCTTC. J is TRBJ1-2 and V is TRBV29-1; 11 bases line up with TRBD1. The CDR3 runs to 15 residues. The germline V gene has CDR1 SQVTM and CDR2 ANQGSEA. Unmatched junction bases numbered 6, after V lost 2 bases and J lost 4 bases.

CDR3 sequence: CASALQGLNSPLHF. In nucleotides, the CDR3 is TGTGCCAGCGCGTTACAGGGTCTCAATTCACCCCTCCACTTT. The chain is built from TRBV6-5 and TRBJ1-6; perhaps TRBD1 as D (6 bases). Trimming took 8 bases from V and 7 from J, leaving 15 bases between them. The CDR3 extends over 14 amino acids. Per the germline V gene, CDR1 is MNHEY and CDR2 is SVGAGI.